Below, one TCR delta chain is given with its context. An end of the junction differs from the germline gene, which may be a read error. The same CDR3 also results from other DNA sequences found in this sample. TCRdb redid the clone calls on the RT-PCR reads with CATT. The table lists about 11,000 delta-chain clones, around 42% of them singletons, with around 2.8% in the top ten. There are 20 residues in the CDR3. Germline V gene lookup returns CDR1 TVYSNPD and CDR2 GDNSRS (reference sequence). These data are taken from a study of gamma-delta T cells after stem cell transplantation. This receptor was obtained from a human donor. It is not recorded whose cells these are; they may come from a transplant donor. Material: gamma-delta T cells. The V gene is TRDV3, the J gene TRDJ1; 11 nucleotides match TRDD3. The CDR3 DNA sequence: TGTGCCTTTGAGGGTCCATCACTGGGGGATAAGGGTACCACCACCGATAAGCTCATCTTT. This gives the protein CAFEGPSLGDKGTTTDKLIF.